The 6 T cell receptor beta chains below come from one sample, sequenced in a study of cytomegalovirus exposure and HLA in healthy donors. Data came from immunoSEQ multiplex PCR; TCRdb stores just in-frame clones and leaves some out. This table has about 43,000 clones, roughly 92% appearing once. The sample was PBMCs. The receptors come from a man between 18 and 35 years old in good health and CMV-seronegative.

This clone was seen a few times. This rearrangement joins TRBV11-2 to TRBJ1-3; no clear D gene. This CDR3 has 14 amino acids. CDR1 and CDR2 from the germline V gene are SGHAT and FQNNGV. The V end lost 5 bases, the J end lost 3 bases, and 11 bases lay between the germline ends. The CDR3 DNA is TGTGCCAGCAGCGCATTGACTGGTGGAAACACCATATATTTT. This encodes CASSALTGGNTIYF.

The chain carries TRBV7-2 and TRBJ1-5, with 7 bases matching TRBD1. CDR1 and CDR2 from the germline V gene are SGHTA and FQGNSA. V was pared by 4 bases and J by 5 bases, with 2 bases of the junction left unmatched. The CDR3 totals 13 residues. Here the CDR3 reads CASSSQGDQPQHF. DNA for the CDR3: TGTGCCAGCAGCTCCCAGGGGGATCAGCCCCAGCATTTT.

The chain couples TRBV5-1 to TRBJ2-3; D uncertain. Germline lookup yields CDR1 SGHRS and CDR2 YFSETQ. This CDR3 region has 13 residues. V lost 0 bases, J lost 4 bases, and 6 bases lay in between. CDR3 sequence reads: CASSLGASDTQYF. CDR3 DNA sequence: TGCGCCAGCAGCTTGGGGGCCTCAGATACGCAGTATTTT.

The genes are TRBV5-1 and TRBJ1-6; 7 nucleotides agree with TRBD1. CDR3 length equals 14 residues. After removal of 3 bases from V and 7 bases from J, the junction contained 4 bases not matched to a gene. Germline CDR1 and CDR2: SGHRS and YFSETQ. The CDR3 protein is CASSSSTGNSPLHF. The DNA of the CDR3 is TGCGCCAGCAGCTCTTCGACAGGGAATTCACCCCTCCACTTT.

The chain couples TRBV5-4 to TRBJ2-7, with a tentative D call TRBD2 (6 bases). CDR3 length: 13 amino acids. CDR1 and CDR2 (germline): SGHNT, YYREEE (reference sequence). Trimming cost V 4 bases and J 4 bases, with 12 bases left between them. The CDR3 bases are TGTGCCAGCAGCAGGCCTGGGGGGTACGAGCAGTACTTC. It is translated as CASSRPGGYEQYF.

The chain recombines TRBV11-1 with TRBJ1-1; the match to TRBD1 covers 8 bases. Unmatched junction bases numbered 6, after V lost 5 bases and J lost 1 base. The CDR3 length is 15 residues. Germline values: CDR1 SGHAT, CDR2 FQDESV (reference sequence). The CDR3 region is CASSPGTGPNTEAFF. CDR3 sequence (DNA): TGTGCCAGCAGCCCCGGGACAGGTCCGAACACTGAAGCTTTCTTT.